The 5 T cell receptor beta chains presented below share a single source sample, sequenced in a study of T cell repertoires in ileal Crohn's disease. Time point denoted: neoterminal ileum biopsy at postoperative endoscopy, about 6 months after surgery. Using immunoSEQ multiplex PCR, the repertoire was profiled, and TCRdb retains in-frame clones only, with some absent. The sample yields tens of thousands of clones, roughly 89% seen once. The specimen sequenced was ileal tissue. These receptors were collected from an adult with Crohn's disease.

The chain joins TRBV5-6 to TRBJ1-2; D possibly corresponds to TRBD1 (6 bases). V lost 0 bases and J lost 3, with 15 bases in between. Germline-derived CDR1 and CDR2 are SGHDT and YYEEEE. The CDR3 length is 16 residues. CDR3 residues: CASSLDGGQTYYGYTF. CDR3 nucleotides: TGTGCCAGCAGCTTGGACGGGGGGCAAACCTACTATGGCTACACCTTC.

This clone was seen only once. The chain employs TRBV5-1 and TRBJ1-1; possible D gene TRBD1, 6 bases. Germline V lookup: CDR1 SGHRS, CDR2 YFSETQ. The CDR3 extends over 15 amino acids. V was clipped by 0 bases and J by 2 bases, with 11 bases between them. The CDR3: CASSLATGINTEAFF. The CDR3 nucleotides are TGCGCCAGCAGCTTGGCTACAGGGATCAACACTGAAGCTTTCTTT.

This clone was seen only once. The chain combines TRBV5-1 with TRBJ2-1; 7 bases fit TRBD2. This CDR3 is built from 15 residues. The ends lost 3 bases at V and 6 bases at J; junction bases unmatched: 9. The germline V gene has CDR1 SGHRS and CDR2 YFSETQ. The CDR3 spells CASSSEVGGTNEQFF. The CDR3 nucleotides read TGCGCCAGCAGCTCGGAAGTCGGGGGGACCAATGAGCAGTTCTTC. Looking up the rest from reference TRBV5-1 and TRBJ2-1 gives the full variable domain: KAGVTQTPRYLIKTRGQQVTLSCSPISGHRSVSWYQQTPGQGLQFLFEYFSETQRNKGNFPGRFSGRQFSNSRSEMNVSTLELGDSALYLCASSSEVGGTNEQFFGPGTRLTVL.

A few counts support this clone. The chain joins TRBV28 to TRBJ2-5, with D maybe TRBD2 (6 bases). Germline V gene data show CDR1 as MDHEN and CDR2 as SYDVKM. The CDR3 is made up of 12 amino acids. Trimming cost V 7 bases and J 5 bases, with 11 bases left between them. CDR3 sequence (DNA): TGTGCCAGCATTTCAGGAGGGGAGACCCAGTACTTC. The encoded protein is CASISGGETQYF.

CDR3 protein: CASSTGQGENGYTF. The CDR3 DNA follows: TGCGCCAGCAGCACCGGACAGGGAGAGAATGGCTACACCTTC. The chain links TRBV5-1 to TRBJ1-2, with 8 positions matching TRBD1. This CDR3 has 14 residues. Germline V gene lookup returns CDR1 SGHRS and CDR2 YFSETQ. V lost 4 bases and J lost 6; bases outside the gene matches: 8.